This TCR beta chain was found in a study of blood T cell repertoires in COVID-19. Study information: Sample material is recorded as cDNA or gDNA derived from T cells, B-cell-depleted T cells, or PBMCs.

V was clipped by 5 bases and J by 8 bases; unmatched bases: 10. The CDR3 is 15 residues long. Germline loops: CDR1 SNHLY, CDR2 FYNNEI. In the original analysis: Amplification of reference gene primers provided the estimated nucleated cell counts. Profiled with immunoSEQ multiplex PCR; TCRdb holds only in-frame clones, not every one. Clone size and V and J calls were adopted from that table, with D and trimming inferred from the DNA. The data show roughly 80,000 clones, with more than 80% seen just once and around 13% held by the top ten. The receptor comes from a human donor in a cohort sampled during active COVID-19. The V and J genes are TRBV2 and TRBJ1-4; 8 bases match TRBD1. Sequencing was performed on peripheral blood. CDR3 sequence (DNA): TGTGCCAGCAGTACCCAGACAGGGGACGGCGAAAAACTGTTTTTT. It translates to CASSTQTGDGEKLFF.